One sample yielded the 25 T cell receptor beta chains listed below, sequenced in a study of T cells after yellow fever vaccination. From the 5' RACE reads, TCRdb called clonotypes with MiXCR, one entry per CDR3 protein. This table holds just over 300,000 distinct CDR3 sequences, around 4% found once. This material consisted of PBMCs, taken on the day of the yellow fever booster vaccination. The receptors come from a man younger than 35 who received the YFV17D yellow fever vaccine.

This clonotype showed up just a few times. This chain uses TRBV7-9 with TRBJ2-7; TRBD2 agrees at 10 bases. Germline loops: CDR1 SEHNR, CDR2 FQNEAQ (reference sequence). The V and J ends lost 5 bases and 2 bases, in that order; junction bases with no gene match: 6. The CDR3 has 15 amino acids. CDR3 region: CASSSTSGVTYEQYV. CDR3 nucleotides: TGTGCCAGCAGCAGCACTAGCGGGGTGACCTACGAGCAGTACGTC.

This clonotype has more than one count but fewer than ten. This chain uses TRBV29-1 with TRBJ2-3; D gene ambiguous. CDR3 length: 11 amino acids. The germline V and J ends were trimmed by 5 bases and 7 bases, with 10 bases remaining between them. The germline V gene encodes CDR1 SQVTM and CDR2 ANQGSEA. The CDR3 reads CSVLVGNTQYF. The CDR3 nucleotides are TGCAGCGTTCTAGTGGGGAATACGCAGTATTTT.

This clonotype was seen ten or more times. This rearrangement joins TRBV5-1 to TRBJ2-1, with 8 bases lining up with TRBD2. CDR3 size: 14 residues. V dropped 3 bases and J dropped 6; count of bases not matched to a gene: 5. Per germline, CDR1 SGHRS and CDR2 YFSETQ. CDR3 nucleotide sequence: TGCGCCAGCAGCTCTCAAGCGGGGGTCAATGAGCAGTTCTTC. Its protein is CASSSQAGVNEQFF.

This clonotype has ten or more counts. In DNA, the CDR3 is TGTGCCAGCAGCGAACAGACTAGCGGGGGAGTCCATGAGCAGTTCTTC. Amino acids: CASSEQTSGGVHEQFF. The genes are TRBV9 and TRBJ2-1; TRBD2 agrees at 12 bases. J gave up 8 bases and V 3 bases, and 9 bases lay outside the gene matches. Germline V CDR1 and CDR2: SGDLS, YYNGEE. The CDR3 sequence is 16 residues long.

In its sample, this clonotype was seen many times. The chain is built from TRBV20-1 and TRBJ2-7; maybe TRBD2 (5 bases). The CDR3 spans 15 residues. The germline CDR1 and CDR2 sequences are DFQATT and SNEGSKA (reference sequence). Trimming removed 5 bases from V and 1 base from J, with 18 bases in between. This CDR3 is CSASPGRGLSYEQYF. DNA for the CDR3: TGCAGTGCTTCCCCCGGACGAGGGCTATCCTACGAGCAGTACTTC.

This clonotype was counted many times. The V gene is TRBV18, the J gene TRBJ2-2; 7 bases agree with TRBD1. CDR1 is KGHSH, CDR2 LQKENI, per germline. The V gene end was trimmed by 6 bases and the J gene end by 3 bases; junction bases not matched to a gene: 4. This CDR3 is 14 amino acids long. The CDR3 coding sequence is TGTGCCAGCTCGCAAGGGACAGACACCGGGGAGCTGTTTTTT. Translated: CASSQGTDTGELFF.

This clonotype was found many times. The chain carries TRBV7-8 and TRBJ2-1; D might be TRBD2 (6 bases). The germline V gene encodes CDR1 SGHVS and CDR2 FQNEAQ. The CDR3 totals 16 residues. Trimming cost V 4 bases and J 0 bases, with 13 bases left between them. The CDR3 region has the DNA TGTGCCAGCAGCTCCGGTAGCGGCCACTCCTACAATGAGCAGTTCTTC. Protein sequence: CASSSGSGHSYNEQFF.

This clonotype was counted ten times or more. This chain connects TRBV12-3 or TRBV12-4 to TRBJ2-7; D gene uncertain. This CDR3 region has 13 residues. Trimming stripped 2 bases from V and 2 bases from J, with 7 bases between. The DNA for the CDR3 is TGTGCCAGCAGTTTATGGGTTACCTACGAGCAGTACGTC. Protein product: CASSLWVTYEQYV.

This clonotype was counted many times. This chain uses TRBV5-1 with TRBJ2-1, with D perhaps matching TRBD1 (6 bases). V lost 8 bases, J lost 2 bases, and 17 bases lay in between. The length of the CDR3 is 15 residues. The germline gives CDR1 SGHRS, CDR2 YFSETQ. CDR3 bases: TGCGCCAGTTACTCCCGAACAGGGCCCTACAATGAGCAGTTCTTC. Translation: CASYSRTGPYNEQFF.

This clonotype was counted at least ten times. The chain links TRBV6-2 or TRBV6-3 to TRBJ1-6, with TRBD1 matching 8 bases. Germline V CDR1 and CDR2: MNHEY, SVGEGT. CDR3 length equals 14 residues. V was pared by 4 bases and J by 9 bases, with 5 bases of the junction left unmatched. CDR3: CASSSQGEVSPLHF. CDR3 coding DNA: TGTGCCAGCAGTTCACAGGGGGAGGTTTCACCCCTCCACTTT.

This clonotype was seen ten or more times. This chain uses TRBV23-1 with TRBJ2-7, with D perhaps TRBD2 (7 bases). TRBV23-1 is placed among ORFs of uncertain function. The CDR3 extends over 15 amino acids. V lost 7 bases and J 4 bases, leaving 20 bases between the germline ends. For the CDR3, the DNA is TGCGCCAGCACAAGGGGGGGCAGCTTAGAATACGAGCAGTACGTC. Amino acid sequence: CASTRGGSLEYEQYV.

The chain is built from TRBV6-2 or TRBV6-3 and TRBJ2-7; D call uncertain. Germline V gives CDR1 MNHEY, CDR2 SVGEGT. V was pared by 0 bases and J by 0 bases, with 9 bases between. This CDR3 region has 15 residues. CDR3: CASSYSMSSSYEQYV. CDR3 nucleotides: TGTGCCAGCAGTTACTCTATGTCCAGCTCCTACGAGCAGTACGTC.

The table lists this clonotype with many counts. DNA for the CDR3: TGTGCCAGCAGCCAAGAGGACGGGTACTACGAGCAGTACTTC. Translation: CASSQEDGYYEQYF. V is TRBV3-1 and J is TRBJ2-7; D unclear. The germline gives CDR1 LGHDT, CDR2 YNNKEL (reference sequence). Trimming removed 0 bases from V and 3 bases from J, with 9 bases in between. The CDR3 consists of 14 residues.

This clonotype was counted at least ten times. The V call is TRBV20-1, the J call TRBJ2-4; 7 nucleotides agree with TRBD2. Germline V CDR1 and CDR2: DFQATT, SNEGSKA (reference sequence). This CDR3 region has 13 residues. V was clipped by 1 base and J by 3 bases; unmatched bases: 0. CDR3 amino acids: CSARGTSKNIQYF. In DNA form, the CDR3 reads TGCAGTGCTAGAGGGACTAGCAAAAACATTCAGTACTTC.

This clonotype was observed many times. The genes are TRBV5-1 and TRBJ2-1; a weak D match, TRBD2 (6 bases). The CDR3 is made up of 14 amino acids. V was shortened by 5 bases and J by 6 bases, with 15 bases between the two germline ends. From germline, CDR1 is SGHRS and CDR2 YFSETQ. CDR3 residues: CASRGGAPGNEQFF. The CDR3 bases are TGCGCCAGCAGGGGAGGAGCGCCTGGCAATGAGCAGTTCTTC.

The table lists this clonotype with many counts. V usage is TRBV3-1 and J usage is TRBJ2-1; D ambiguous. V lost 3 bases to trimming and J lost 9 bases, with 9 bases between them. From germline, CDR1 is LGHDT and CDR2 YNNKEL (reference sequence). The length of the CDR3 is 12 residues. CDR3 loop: CASSHIVGEQFF. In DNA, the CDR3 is TGTGCCAGCAGCCATATCGTCGGTGAGCAGTTCTTC.

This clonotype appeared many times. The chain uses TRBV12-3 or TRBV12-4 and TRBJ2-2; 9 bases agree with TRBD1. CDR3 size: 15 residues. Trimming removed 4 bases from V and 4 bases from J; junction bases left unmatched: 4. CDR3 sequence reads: CASSWTGEVTGELFF. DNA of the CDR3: TGTGCCAGCAGTTGGACAGGGGAGGTCACCGGGGAGCTGTTTTTT.

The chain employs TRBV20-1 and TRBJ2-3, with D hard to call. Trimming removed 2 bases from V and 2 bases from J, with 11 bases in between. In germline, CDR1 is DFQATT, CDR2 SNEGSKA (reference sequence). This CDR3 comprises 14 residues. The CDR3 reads CSARFYDLTDTQYF. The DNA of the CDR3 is TGCAGTGCTAGATTTTACGACCTCACAGATACGCAGTATTTT.

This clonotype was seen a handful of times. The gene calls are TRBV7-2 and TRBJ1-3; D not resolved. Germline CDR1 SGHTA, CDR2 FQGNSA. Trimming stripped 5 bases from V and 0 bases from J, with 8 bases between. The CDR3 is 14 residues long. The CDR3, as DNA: TGTGCCAGCAGCCTATCTCCCTCTGGAAACACCATATATTTT. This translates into CASSLSPSGNTIYF. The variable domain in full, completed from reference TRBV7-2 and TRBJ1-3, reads GAGVSQSPSNKVTEKGKDVELRCDPISGHTALYWYRQSLGQGLEFLIYFQGNSAPDKSGLPSDRFSAERTGGSVSTLTIQRTQQEDSAVYLCASSLSPSGNTIYFGEGSWLTVV.

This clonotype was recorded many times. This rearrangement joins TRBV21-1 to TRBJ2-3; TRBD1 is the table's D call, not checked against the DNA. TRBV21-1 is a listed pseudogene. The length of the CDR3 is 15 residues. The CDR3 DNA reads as TGTGCCAGCAGCCCCTGGAGAGCGGAAACAGATACGCAGTATTTT. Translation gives CASSPWRAETDTQYF.

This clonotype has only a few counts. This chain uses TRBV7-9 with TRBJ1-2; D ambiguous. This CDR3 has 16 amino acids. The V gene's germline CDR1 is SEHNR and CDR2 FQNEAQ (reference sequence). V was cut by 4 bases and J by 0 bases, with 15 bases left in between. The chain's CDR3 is CASSSPWGLANYGYTF. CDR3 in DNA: TGTGCCAGCAGCTCCCCTTGGGGTTTGGCTAACTATGGCTACACCTTC. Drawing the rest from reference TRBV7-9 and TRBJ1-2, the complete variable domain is DTGVSQNPRHKITKRGQNVTFRCDPISEHNRLYWYRQTLGQGPEFLTYFQNEAQLEKSRLLSDRFSAERPKGSFSTLEIQRTEQGDSAMYLCASSSPWGLANYGYTFGSGTRLTVV.

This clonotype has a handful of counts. The CDR3 here is CASRWPWVVSYEQYV. CDR3 DNA sequence: TGTGCCAGCAGGTGGCCTTGGGTGGTATCCTACGAGCAGTACGTC. The genes are TRBV7-9 and TRBJ2-7; no definite D call. This CDR3 spans 15 amino acids. The V gene lost 6 bases and the J gene lost 1 base, with 16 bases spanning the gap. CDR1 and CDR2 from the germline V gene are SEHNR and FQNEAQ (reference sequence).

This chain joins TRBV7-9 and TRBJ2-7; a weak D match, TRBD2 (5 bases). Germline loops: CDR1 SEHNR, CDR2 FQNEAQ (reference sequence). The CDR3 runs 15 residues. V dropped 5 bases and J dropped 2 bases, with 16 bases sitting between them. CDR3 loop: CASSAFQPGAYEQYF. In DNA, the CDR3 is TGTGCCAGCAGCGCTTTTCAGCCCGGGGCCTACGAGCAGTACTTC.

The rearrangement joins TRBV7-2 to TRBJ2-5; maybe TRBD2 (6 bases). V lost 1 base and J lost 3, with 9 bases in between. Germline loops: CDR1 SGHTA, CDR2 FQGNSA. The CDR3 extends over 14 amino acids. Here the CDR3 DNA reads TGTGCCAGCAGCTTAGTCGTAGCGGAAGAGACCCAGTACTTC. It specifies CASSLVVAEETQYF.

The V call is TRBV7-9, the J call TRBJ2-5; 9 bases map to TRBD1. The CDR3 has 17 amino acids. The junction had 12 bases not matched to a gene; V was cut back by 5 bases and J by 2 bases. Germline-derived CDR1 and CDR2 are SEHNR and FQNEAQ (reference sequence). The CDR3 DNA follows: TGTGCCAGCAGCCCCTCGGGACAGGGCCTTATGCAAGAGACCCAGTACTTC. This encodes CASSPSGQGLMQETQYF.